These T cell receptor beta chains were read from a single sample in a study of regulatory T cells in long-lasting Graves disease. TCRdb re-analysed the multiplex PCR reads in MiXCR, keeping a single row per CDR3 protein. This sample has roughly 440,000 distinct CDR3 sequences, with approximately 16% found just once. Another study also made use of these data, one on T cells in Graves' hyperthyroidism and ophthalmopathy.

Sequenced material: peripheral blood mononuclear cells (PBMCs), taken at new diagnosis, from a patient treated with antithyroid drugs. These receptors were obtained from a woman aged 18 to 35 with Graves disease. The CDR3 runs from the conserved cysteine through the conserved F or W. Fields, in order: D gene, V gene, J gene, clone size, CDR3 protein, CDR3 DNA. A D gene is named only where the DNA matches it firmly. Clone size, where shown, is once, few, many, or a class for clones that have expanded.

d_gene: TRBD2
v_gene: TRBV11-2
j_gene: TRBJ2-1
abundance: NA
CDR3aa: CASSLTSGSLGEQFF
CDR3nt: TGTGCCAGCAGCTTAACTAGCGGGAGTCTAGGTGAGCAGTTCTTC

d_gene: TRBD2
v_gene: TRBV7-2
j_gene: TRBJ2-2
abundance: many
CDR3aa: CASSSTSGNTGELFF
CDR3nt: TGTGCCAGCAGCTCGACTAGCGGGAACACCGGGGAGCTGTTTTTT

d_gene: NA
v_gene: TRBV18
j_gene: TRBJ2-7
abundance: few
CDR3aa: CASSPNRVPYEQYF
CDR3nt: TGTGCCAGCTCACCGAACAGGGTCCCCTACGAGCAGTACTTC

d_gene: NA
v_gene: TRBV28
j_gene: TRBJ2-2
abundance: many
CDR3aa: CASSFLGGELFF
CDR3nt: TGTGCCAGCAGTTTTCTAGGCGGGGAGCTGTTTTTT

d_gene: NA
v_gene: TRBV7-3
j_gene: TRBJ2-1
abundance: NA
CDR3aa: CASNVRATEGQFF
CDR3nt: TGTGCCAGCAATGTCCGGGCCACTGAGGGCCAGTTCTTC

d_gene: NA
v_gene: TRBV12-3/TRBV12-4
j_gene: TRBJ1-2
abundance: many
CDR3aa: CASSLDPPHYTF
CDR3nt: TGTGCCAGCAGTTTAGATCCCCCCCACTACACCTTC

d_gene: NA
v_gene: TRBV28
j_gene: TRBJ2-1
abundance: many
CDR3aa: CASSSDGYNEQFF
CDR3nt: TGTGCCAGCAGCTCCGACGGCTACAATGAGCAGTTCTTC

d_gene: TRBD1
v_gene: TRBV7-9
j_gene: TRBJ2-5
abundance: many
CDR3aa: CASSPRGQATQETQYF
CDR3nt: TGTGCCAGCAGCCCCCGAGGACAGGCCACTCAAGAGACCCAGTACTTC

d_gene: NA
v_gene: TRBV6-1
j_gene: TRBJ2-3
abundance: NA
CDR3aa: CASGGDSVTDTQYF
CDR3nt: TGTGCCAGCGGGGGGGACAGCGTCACAGATACGCAGTATTTT

d_gene: NA
v_gene: TRBV11-2
j_gene: TRBJ1-2
abundance: NA
CDR3aa: CASSTPPPGQVYGYTF
CDR3nt: TGTGCCAGCAGCACTCCCCCCCCCGGCCAGGTCTATGGCTACACCTTC

d_gene: NA
v_gene: TRBV2
j_gene: TRBJ1-5
abundance: many
CDR3aa: CASFEGTQDNQPQHF
CDR3nt: TGTGCCAGCTTTGAGGGGACTCAAGACAATCAGCCCCAGCATTTT

d_gene: NA
v_gene: TRBV7-3
j_gene: TRBJ2-3
abundance: many
CDR3aa: CASSLIRLDTQYF
CDR3nt: TGTGCCAGCAGCTTAATTCGTTTAGATACGCAGTATTTT

d_gene: TRBD1
v_gene: TRBV28
j_gene: TRBJ2-2
abundance: NA
CDR3aa: CASSLHRDRDTTGELFF
CDR3nt: TGTGCCAGCAGTTTGCACCGGGACAGGGATACCACCGGGGAGCTGTTTTTT

d_gene: NA
v_gene: TRBV19
j_gene: TRBJ2-7
abundance: NA
CDR3aa: CASSTFPGLTYEQYF
CDR3nt: TGTGCCAGTAGTACATTCCCGGGCCTTACCTACGAGCAGTACTTC

d_gene: NA
v_gene: TRBV30
j_gene: TRBJ2-1
abundance: NA
CDR3aa: CDWSVGSGSEQFF
CDR3nt: TGTGACTGGAGTGTGGGATCCGGGAGTGAGCAGTTCTTC

d_gene: NA
v_gene: TRBV18
j_gene: TRBJ1-1
abundance: NA
CDR3aa: CASSPSDPLNTEAFF
CDR3nt: TGTGCCAGCTCACCATCGGATCCTTTGAACACTGAAGCTTTCTTT

d_gene: NA
v_gene: TRBV7-2
j_gene: TRBJ1-2
abundance: many
CDR3aa: CASSPRRDYGYTF
CDR3nt: TGTGCCAGCTCCCCCCGAAGGGATTATGGCTACACCTTC